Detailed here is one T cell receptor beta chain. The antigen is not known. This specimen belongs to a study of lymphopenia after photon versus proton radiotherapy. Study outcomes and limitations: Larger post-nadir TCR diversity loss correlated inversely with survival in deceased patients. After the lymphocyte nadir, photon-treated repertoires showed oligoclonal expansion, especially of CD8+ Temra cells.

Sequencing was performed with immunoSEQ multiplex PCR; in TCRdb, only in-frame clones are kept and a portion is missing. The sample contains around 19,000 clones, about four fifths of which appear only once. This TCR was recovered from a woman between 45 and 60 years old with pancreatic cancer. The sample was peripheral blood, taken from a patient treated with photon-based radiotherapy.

CDR3 sequence reads: CASRSLLAGPYEQYF. CDR3 sequence (DNA): TGTGCCAGCCGATCTCTACTAGCGGGCCCCTACGAGCAGTACTTC. The V gene is TRBV11-2, the J gene TRBJ2-7; TRBD2 aligns across 9 bases. Germline V gene lookup returns CDR1 SGHAT and CDR2 FQNNGV. The CDR3 has 15 amino acids. V gave up 8 bases and J gave up 2 bases; unmatched junction bases: 10.